Below are 24 T cell receptor beta chains sequenced from a single sample in a study of blood T cells in healthy people across ages. It was with a sample-barcoded 5' primer and a J-beta primer mix that a second PCR of roughly 7 to 11 cycles was run. TCRdb redid the calling of the 5' RACE reads with MiXCR, one entry per CDR3 protein. The data hold about 1.6 million distinct CDR3 sequences, with about 35% observed a single time. Sequenced input: blood. The source of these receptors is a woman aged 25 to 39 in good health.

The rearrangement joins TRBV2 to TRBJ2-1, with TRBD2 as a possible D gene (5 bases). This CDR3 has 14 residues. Germline V gene data show CDR1 as SNHLY and CDR2 as FYNNEI. Between the trimmed V and J ends, which lost 6 bases and 9 bases, there was a span of 18 bases. In nucleotides, the CDR3 is TGTGCCAGCAGGAATATGGTTGTAAGCGGTGAGCAGTTCTTC. It translates to CASRNMVVSGEQFF. Drawing the rest from reference TRBV2 and TRBJ2-1, the complete variable domain is EPEVTQTPSHQVTQMGQEVILRCVPISNHLYFYWYRQILGQKVEFLVSFYNNEISEKSEIFDDQFSVERPDGSNFTLKIRSTKLEDSAMYFCASRNMVVSGEQFFGPGTRLTVL.

This clonotype has a handful of counts. The chain carries TRBV5-1 and TRBJ2-7; D is undetermined. Germline CDR1 reads SGHRS; CDR2 reads YFSETQ. This CDR3 is built from 14 residues. The V and J ends lost 3 bases and 4 bases respectively, with 14 bases between them. CDR3 residues: CASSSTALQYEQYF. The CDR3 bases are TGCGCCAGCAGCTCAACAGCCCTCCAGTACGAGCAGTACTTC.

Points on this clonotype: One junction end does not reproduce the germline sequence, and a read error may be involved. The V gene is TRBV9, the J gene TRBJ1-6, with D possibly being TRBD1 (6 bases). This CDR3 is built from 15 residues. Germline CDR1 is SGDLS and CDR2 is YYNGEE. The CDR3 DNA reads as TGTGTCAGCAGCGTAGGGGGGGATTACAATTCACCCCTCCACTTT. Translated: CVSSVGGDYNSPLHF.

This clonotype was detected only a few times. J is TRBJ2-7 and V is TRBV7-8, with D possibly matching TRBD2 (6 bases). V gave up 5 bases and J gave up 0 bases, with 14 bases separating them. The germline V gene has CDR1 SGHVS and CDR2 FQNEAQ. The CDR3 totals 15 residues. The CDR3 spells CASSRAGGGSYEQYF. CDR3 in DNA: TGTGCCAGCAGCCGTGCTGGGGGAGGCTCCTACGAGCAGTACTTC.

V is TRBV5-1 and J is TRBJ2-5, with 8 bases that match TRBD2. Matching the DNA end better, TRBJ2-7 makes the J call doubtful. Germline CDR1 and CDR2: SGHRS and YFSETQ. This CDR3 has 17 residues. Here the CDR3 reads CASSPSKAGGLNGEQYF. For the CDR3, the DNA is TGCGCCAGCAGCCCGTCGAAGGCGGGGGGCTTAAATGGCGAGCAGTACTTC.

This clonotype came up a few times. V usage is TRBV10-3 and J usage is TRBJ1-1, with a possible D match to TRBD1 (5 bases). The CDR3 loop spans 13 amino acids. The ends were cut back, 4 bases at V and 2 bases at J, with 8 bases in the middle. Germline CDR1 and CDR2: ENHRY and SYGVKD. CDR3 bases: TGTGCCATCAGTGGGGACGGTAACACTGAAGCTTTCTTT. Translated, it gives CAISGDGNTEAFF.

In this sample, this clonotype turned up a few times. The rearrangement uses TRBV7-3 and TRBJ2-2; D gene ambiguous. Germline V gene data show CDR1 as SGHTA and CDR2 as FQGTGA. V lost 5 bases to trimming and J lost 7 bases, with 14 bases between them. The CDR3 sequence is 14 residues long. The CDR3 sequence is CASSPPGLHGELFF. CDR3 nucleotides: TGTGCCAGCAGCCCGCCGGGTCTGCACGGGGAGCTGTTTTTT.

This clonotype appeared a few times. CDR3 region: CASSIGQKPYEQYF. CDR3 in DNA: TGTGCCAGCAGCATCGGACAGAAACCCTACGAGCAGTACTTC. J is TRBJ2-7 and V is TRBV7-9, with a weak D call TRBD1 (6 bases). Deletions cut 5 bases from V and 2 bases from J, with 13 bases between. Germline V CDR1 and CDR2: SEHNR, FQNEAQ (reference sequence). This CDR3 is 14 amino acids long.

This clonotype was counted a few times. V usage is TRBV24-1 and J usage is TRBJ2-2; no clear D. V was clipped by 2 bases and J by 8 bases, with 8 bases between them. Germline values: CDR1 KGHDR, CDR2 SFDVKD. The CDR3 contains 13 residues. The CDR3 DNA follows: TGTGCCACCAGTGATTCCTACGTAGGGGAGCTGTTTTTT. Translated: CATSDSYVGELFF.

This clonotype has a handful of counts. The CDR3 DNA is TGTGCCAGCACCCAGACGGGGGGCGTGACCGGGGAGCTGTTTTTT. Encoded protein: CASTQTGGVTGELFF. The rearrangement links TRBV9 to TRBJ2-2, with D perhaps matching TRBD2 (7 bases). This CDR3 has 15 amino acids. The germline V gene encodes CDR1 SGDLS and CDR2 YYNGEE. V lost 6 bases and J 5 bases, leaving 17 bases between the germline ends. The full variable domain, its missing parts supplied by reference TRBV9 and TRBJ2-2, is DSGVTQTPKHLITATGQRVTLRCSPRSGDLSVYWYQQSLDQGLQFLIQYYNGEERAKGNILERFSAQQFPDLHSELNLSSLELGDSALYFCASTQTGGVTGELFFGEGSRLTVL.

The chain uses TRBV5-1 and TRBJ2-7; D not certain. Judging by the DNA end, TRBJ2-5 fits better; the J call may be wrong. Germline V lookup: CDR1 SGHRS, CDR2 YFSETQ. The CDR3 covers 13 residues. CDR3: CASSLPNTETQYF. The CDR3 nucleotides read TGCGCCAGCAGCTTACCCAATACCGAGACCCAGTACTTC.

The V gene is TRBV5-1, the J gene TRBJ2-6; TRBD1 agrees at 7 bases. V was pared by 4 bases and J by 4 bases, with 8 bases of the junction left unmatched. CDR3 length: 16 amino acids. Germline assignment: CDR1 SGHRS and CDR2 YFSETQ. CDR3 region: CASSIRQGPGANVLTF. The CDR3 DNA reads as TGCGCCAGCAGCATCCGACAGGGACCCGGGGCCAACGTCCTGACTTTC.

The sample holds many counts of this clonotype. The chain has TRBV4-1 and TRBJ2-1; D gene uncertain. The germline V gene encodes CDR1 MGHRA and CDR2 YSYEKL. The V gene lost 1 base and the J gene lost 5 bases, with 9 bases spanning the gap. The CDR3 totals 14 residues. The CDR3: CASSQAPGDNEQFF. DNA of the CDR3: TGCGCCAGCAGCCAAGCTCCCGGAGACAATGAGCAGTTCTTC.

There are many counts of this clonotype. This rearrangement joins TRBV4-2 to TRBJ1-2; no clear D. CDR1 and CDR2 from the germline V gene are LGHNA and YNFKEQ. Trimming pared 0 bases from V and 4 bases from J, leaving 12 bases between. The CDR3 contains 15 residues. The DNA for the CDR3 is TGTGCCAGCAGCCAAGATCAAAGAGGGTCCTATGGCTACACCTTC. Amino acid sequence: CASSQDQRGSYGYTF.

The chain recombines TRBV3-1 with TRBJ2-5, with a weak D call TRBD2 (6 bases). CDR3 size: 14 residues. The germline V gene has CDR1 LGHDT and CDR2 YNNKEL (reference sequence). V lost 8 bases and J lost 5, with 18 bases in between. The CDR3 spells CASGPGAGRETQYF. The CDR3 DNA reads TGTGCCAGCGGACCCGGGGCGGGAAGGGAGACCCAGTACTTC.

This clonotype turned up a few times. At one boundary the junction diverges from the germline segment, which might be a read error. This sequence joins TRBV25-1 and TRBJ1-2; D ambiguous. Looked up from germline, CDR1 is MGHDK and CDR2 is SYGVNS. The CDR3 is made up of 13 amino acids. The CDR3 nucleotides read TGTGCCAGCAGGGAATGGTCGGGTTCTGGCTACACCTTC. Translating it yields CASREWSGSGYTF.

The chain employs TRBV29-1 and TRBJ2-1; 12 bases align to TRBD2. The CDR3 runs 15 residues. From germline, CDR1 is SQVTM and CDR2 ANQGSEA. Trimming removed 5 bases from V and 1 base from J; junction bases left unmatched: 3. Here the CDR3 DNA reads TGCAGCGTTCCCCTAGCGGGGGGGTCCTACAATGAGCAGTTCTTC. Protein: CSVPLAGGSYNEQFF.

This clonotype was found a few times. The chain has TRBV30 and TRBJ2-1; no reliable D call. The CDR3 spans 12 residues. Looked up from germline, CDR1 is GTSNPN and CDR2 is SVGIG (reference sequence). V was shortened by 5 bases and J by 2 bases, with 7 bases between the two germline ends. The CDR3 DNA follows: TGTGCCTGGGGAAAAACCTACAATGAGCAGTTCTTC. It is translated as CAWGKTYNEQFF.

The V call is TRBV28, the J call TRBJ2-1, with 8 bases lining up with TRBD2. The CDR3 is 15 amino acids. V lost 3 bases and J lost 5; bases outside the gene matches: 6. Germline CDR1 and CDR2: MDHEN and SYDVKM. DNA for the CDR3: TGTGCCAGCAGTTTCGATAGTAGCGGGGACAATGAGCAGTTCTTC. It specifies CASSFDSSGDNEQFF.

Details on this clonotype: Relative to the germline gene, one junction end is altered; a read error may explain this. The genes are TRBV7-9 and TRBJ1-2, with D perhaps matching TRBD1 (5 bases). The CDR3 extends over 15 amino acids. In germline, CDR1 is SEHNR, CDR2 FQNEAQ (reference sequence). CDR3 in amino acids: CAGSPGTGEHYGYTF. The DNA of the CDR3 is TGTGCCGGCAGCCCGGGGACGGGGGAACACTATGGCTACACCTTC.

This sequence joins TRBV3-1 and TRBJ2-7; TRBD1 aligns across 8 bases. The DNA end is a closer match to TRBJ2-5, so the J assignment may be wrong. The CDR3 contains 14 residues. The germline V gene has CDR1 LGHDT and CDR2 YNNKEL (reference sequence). CDR3 in amino acids: CASSRNRGSETQYF. The CDR3 nucleotides are TGTGCCAGCAGCCGGAACAGGGGGTCGGAGACCCAGTACTTC.

This clonotype turned up a few times. The V gene is TRBV15, the J gene TRBJ2-5; D possibly corresponds to TRBD1 (6 bases). The germline V gene encodes CDR1 LNHNV and CDR2 YYDKDF (reference sequence). The CDR3 has 15 amino acids. V shed 3 bases and J shed 2 bases, with 13 bases lying between them. For the CDR3, the DNA is TGTGCCACCAGCAGTAGGACAGTTGAACAAGAGACCCAGTACTTC. Translating it yields CATSSRTVEQETQYF. Variable domain in full (rest from reference TRBV15 and TRBJ2-5): DAMVIQNPRYQVTQFGKPVTLSCSQTLNHNVMYWYQQKSSQAPKLLFHYYDKDFNNEADTPDNFQSRRPNTSFCFLDIRSPGLGDTAMYLCATSSRTVEQETQYFGPGTRLLVL.

The V gene is TRBV13, the J gene TRBJ1-1, with D uncertain. This CDR3 is 13 amino acids long. The V gene lost 4 bases and the J gene lost 1 base, with 7 bases spanning the gap. Germline CDR1 and CDR2: PRHDT and FYEKMQ (reference sequence). The chain's CDR3 is CASSWAKNTEAFF. In DNA, the CDR3 is TGTGCCAGCAGCTGGGCCAAGAACACTGAAGCTTTCTTT.

The genes are TRBV7-2 and TRBJ2-6; D gene unclear. Germline V CDR1 and CDR2: SGHTA, FQGNSA. The CDR3 has 17 residues. Trimming left V 5 bases short and J 1 base short, with 15 bases between. The DNA for the CDR3 is TGTGCCAGCAGCCTGACCTCGTCCGCATCTGGGGCCAACGTCCTGACTTTC. Translation gives CASSLTSSASGANVLTF.